Below are 18 T cell receptor beta chains sequenced from a single sample in a study of a mutant IDH1 vaccine in newly diagnosed glioma. Documented time point: week 23, last vaccination. It was 300 ug of mutant IDH1 20-mer peptide that made up each vaccine dose, given with topical imiquimod. Profiling relied on immunoSEQ multiplex PCR, and the TCRdb table lists in-frame clones only, not all of them. This sample carries 30,000 to 40,000 clones, 75% to 85% of them seen once, and the ten largest clones take 5% to 5.5%. Their antigens remain unidentified. The sample in question was PBMCs, obtained from a glioma patient whose treatment included an IDH1 peptide vaccine. Receptor source: a middle-aged man with glioma.

This chain joins TRBV5-1 and TRBJ1-4; 9 positions agree with TRBD1. The CDR3 contains 16 residues. The junction had 7 bases not matched to a gene; V was cut back by 5 bases and J by 2 bases. Germline V gene sequence: CDR1 SGHRS, CDR2 YFSETQ. The CDR3 sequence: CASRPGQGTTNEKLFF. Written as DNA, the CDR3 is TGCGCCAGCAGACCGGGACAGGGAACGACTAATGAAAAACTGTTTTTT.

The chain is built from TRBV4-3 and TRBJ1-5; weak D call: TRBD1 (6 bases). The CDR3 is made up of 15 amino acids. Trimming removed 0 bases at V and 7 bases at J, with 13 bases between. Germline V gene lookup returns CDR1 LGHNA and CDR2 YSLEER. As DNA, the CDR3 is TGCGCCAGCAGCCAAGATCTAGGGGGAGGGCAGCCCCAGCATTTT. Translation gives CASSQDLGGGQPQHF.

J is TRBJ2-7 and V is TRBV2; 9 bases are a match to TRBD1. The CDR3 spans 13 residues. The V gene's germline CDR1 is SNHLY and CDR2 FYNNEI. J was trimmed by 2 bases and V by 8 bases; bases with no gene match: 4. CDR3 region: CASGQGLTYEQYF. The CDR3 region has the DNA TGTGCCAGCGGACAGGGGCTAACCTACGAGCAGTACTTC.

V and J are TRBV18 and TRBJ1-2, with D unclear. Trimming left V 6 bases short and J 8 bases short, with 16 bases between. Germline V gene sequence: CDR1 KGHSH, CDR2 LQKENI. There are 13 residues in the CDR3. CDR3 residues: CASSPGGSGGYTF. The CDR3 coding sequence is TGTGCCAGCTCTCCAGGAGGCTCGGGGGGCTACACCTTC.

The J gene is TRBJ2-2, the V gene TRBV12-5; 8 nucleotides match TRBD1. Trimming removed 0 bases from V and 6 bases from J; junction bases left unmatched: 6. The length of the CDR3 is 16 residues. Per the germline V gene, CDR1 is LGHNT and CDR2 is FRNRAP. CDR3 region: CASGLVTGEGPGELFF. CDR3 DNA: TGTGCTAGTGGTTTGGTGACAGGGGAAGGGCCCGGGGAGCTGTTTTTT.

The chain joins TRBV28 to TRBJ2-5; D gene ambiguous. Deletions cut 2 bases from V and 7 bases from J, with 11 bases between. Germline V CDR1 and CDR2: MDHEN, SYDVKM. The CDR3 covers 13 residues. CDR3 nucleotide sequence: TGTGCCAGCAGTTTACCGGGTTCCGGGACCCAGTACTTC. Its protein is CASSLPGSGTQYF.

The chain joins TRBV5-1 to TRBJ1-3, with 9 bases fitting TRBD1. Germline values: CDR1 SGHRS, CDR2 YFSETQ. V gave up 1 base and J gave up 6 bases; unmatched junction bases: 5. This CDR3 is 15 amino acids long. The CDR3 DNA is TGCGCCAGCAGCTTGTCGGGACAGGGTGAAAACACCATATATTTT. Its protein is CASSLSGQGENTIYF.

The CDR3: CAISDPNRLAGTDTQYF. The CDR3 DNA reads TGTGCCATCAGTGACCCTAACCGACTAGCGGGGACAGATACGCAGTATTTT. The chain has TRBV10-3 and TRBJ2-3; 11 bases align to TRBD2. The V gene's germline CDR1 is ENHRY and CDR2 SYGVKD. The CDR3 contains 17 residues. J gave up 3 bases and V 3 bases, and 8 bases lay outside the gene matches.

The table lists this clone with a count of one. The genes are TRBV5-5 and TRBJ2-7; possible D gene TRBD2, 5 bases. Between the trimmed V and J ends, which lost 4 bases and 1 base, there was a span of 18 bases. The CDR3 is 16 residues long. Looked up from germline, CDR1 is SGHKS and CDR2 is YYEKEE (reference sequence). CDR3 DNA sequence: TGTGCCAGCAGCCCAGGAGCGGCGGAGGTATCCTACGAGCAGTACTTC. Translation: CASSPGAAEVSYEQYF.

The chain joins TRBV5-4 to TRBJ2-2, with TRBD2 matching over 9 bases. Germline CDR1 is SGHNT and CDR2 is YYREEE (reference sequence). The V and J ends lost 4 bases and 3 bases, in that order; junction bases with no gene match: 1. This CDR3 is built from 14 residues. As DNA, the CDR3 is TGTGCCAGCAGCCAGCGGGGGGACACCGGGGAGCTGTTTTTT. Translation gives CASSQRGDTGELFF.

V is TRBV6-6 and J is TRBJ1-1; no clear D. V lost 5 bases and J 6 bases, leaving 10 bases between the germline ends. Germline loops: CDR1 MNHNY, CDR2 SVGAGI (reference sequence). The CDR3 contains 12 residues. CDR3 bases: TGTGCCAGCAGTCCGGCGATTCCTGAAGCTTTCTTT. Translated: CASSPAIPEAFF.

This clone was counted between two and nine times. The chain has TRBV9 and TRBJ2-5; TRBD1 or TRBD2 may be the D gene (6 bases each). Germline CDR1 reads SGDLS; CDR2 reads YYNGEE. Deletions cut 0 bases from V and 3 bases from J, with 18 bases between. CDR3 size: 17 residues. In DNA, the CDR3 is TGTGCCAGCAGCGTAGACGGGGGCGGCGGGGTTAAAGAGACCCAGTACTTC. It codes for CASSVDGGGGVKETQYF.

V gene TRBV7-5 combines with J gene TRBJ1-4; no check of the table's D call, TRBD1, against the DNA was made. TRBV7-5 represents a pseudogene. This CDR3 contains 13 residues. The CDR3 is CARSLVWAEKLFF. In DNA form, the CDR3 reads TGTGCCAGAAGCTTAGTTTGGGCAGAAAAACTGTTTTTT.

The J gene is TRBJ1-2, the V gene TRBV19, with D possibly being TRBD1 (5 bases). The germline V gene encodes CDR1 LNHDA and CDR2 SQIVND (reference sequence). This CDR3 spans 12 amino acids. The V end lost 7 bases, the J end lost 6 bases, and 12 bases lay between the germline ends. The CDR3 DNA is TGTGCCAGTACGGTCCGACAGAATGGCTACACCTTC. Protein product: CASTVRQNGYTF.

The chain has TRBV2 and TRBJ2-5; D may be TRBD2 (5 bases). This CDR3 is 14 amino acids long. V was clipped by 4 bases and J by 1 base, with 10 bases between them. CDR1 is SNHLY and CDR2 is FYNNEI in the germline V gene. In nucleotides, the CDR3 is TGTGCCAGCAGTGCAACTAGGAGCCAAGAGACCCAGTACTTC. It encodes CASSATRSQETQYF.

The chain links TRBV6-6 to TRBJ1-1; the match to TRBD1 covers 10 bases. Trimming at V came to 5 bases and at J to 0 bases, leaving 3 bases not matched to a gene. CDR3 length: 15 residues. Germline lookup yields CDR1 MNHNY and CDR2 SVGAGI (reference sequence). CDR3 sequence (DNA): TGTGCCAGCAGTCAAGGGACAGGGGTGAACACTGAAGCTTTCTTT. It encodes CASSQGTGVNTEAFF.

CDR3 in DNA: TGTGCCAGCAGCCAAGATTTGCGGGGTGGCTACACCTTC. It specifies CASSQDLRGGYTF. The genes are TRBV4-2 and TRBJ1-2, with D uncertain. In germline, CDR1 is LGHNA, CDR2 YNFKEQ. The CDR3 sequence is 13 residues long. The V end lost 0 bases, the J end lost 7 bases, and 9 bases lay between the germline ends.

This chain links TRBV7-2 with TRBJ2-5; possible D gene TRBD2, 5 bases. Trimming removed 7 bases from V and 1 base from J, with 16 bases in between. The CDR3 runs 15 residues. CDR1 and CDR2 from the germline V gene are SGHTA and FQGNSA. CDR3 region: CASNPEGGSQETQYF. The CDR3 region has the DNA TGTGCCAGCAACCCCGAGGGCGGAAGCCAAGAGACCCAGTACTTC.